This T cell receptor (beta chain) was sequenced during a study of shared clonotypes between healthy human individuals. Study findings and constraints: Limited genetic and exposure-history diversity came from having few donors.

The table came from immunoSEQ multiplex PCR; TCRdb's copy has only in-frame clones and leaves some out. This table holds about 2,200,000 clones, about 92% found once. Germline V gene lookup returns CDR1 SGHAT and CDR2 FQNNGV. This CDR3 is built from 15 residues. V shed 5 bases and J shed 1 base, with 14 bases lying between them. CD45RO-negative CD8 cells positively selected for CCR7 made up the naive population, which excluded terminally differentiated effector memory CD45RA+ cells. Regarding this clone: Its antigen is unidentified.

The chain carries TRBV11-2 and TRBJ1-1; a weak D match, TRBD1 (6 bases). The sample consisted of naive CD8+ T cells from PBMCs. This receptor was identified in a man younger than 35 in good health. Some clones in this sample may be carry-over from other donors' samples. The CDR3 DNA reads as TGTGCCAGCAGCGGACTAGGGACACCGAACACTGAAGCTTTCTTT. Protein sequence: CASSGLGTPNTEAFF.